Listed below are T cell receptor beta chains from one sample, sequenced in a study of Ad26.COV2.S vaccination and SARS-CoV-2 variants. Data came from immunoSEQ multiplex PCR; TCRdb stores just in-frame clones and leaves some out. The table lists hundreds of thousands of clones, about nine tenths of them singletons. The sample in question was peripheral blood, obtained in a trial of Ad26.COV2.S vaccine versus placebo. The source of these receptors is a person between 18 and 65 years old who received the Ad26.COV2.S COVID-19 vaccine or a placebo. Each CDR3 is given with its conserved first and last residue. A D gene is named only where the DNA matches it firmly. The size of a clone is reported for some rows only, either as once, few or many, or as a class for expanded clones.

j_call d_call clone_size v_call cdr3_aa cdr3_nt
TRBJ1-4 TRBD1 NA TRBV4-1 CASSHRDRGPNEKLFF TGCGCCAGCAGCCACCGGGACAGGGGACCTAATGAAAAACTGTTTTTT
TRBJ1-1 NA NA TRBV5-1 CASSLARDFHTEAFF TGCGCCAGCAGCTTGGCACGGGACTTTCACACTGAAGCTTTCTTT
TRBJ1-6 NA NA TRBV5-6 CASSSRLGGSYNSPLHF TGTGCCAGCAGCTCCCGATTAGGGGGCTCCTATAATTCACCCCTCCACTTT
TRBJ2-1 TRBD2 once TRBV7-3 CASSLVAGDEQFF TGTGCCAGCAGCTTGGTAGCGGGGGATGAGCAGTTCTTC
TRBJ2-4 NA NA TRBV12-5 CASGIGYIQYF TGTGCTAGTGGCATTGGGTACATTCAGTACTTC
TRBJ2-7 NA NA TRBV27 CASSLSNRYEQYF TGTGCCAGCAGTTTATCTAACAGGTACGAGCAGTACTTC
TRBJ2-1 NA NA TRBV4-2 CASSQEGLSSYNEQFF TGTGCCAGCAGCCAAGAAGGCTTGAGCTCCTACAATGAGCAGTTCTTC
TRBJ1-3 TRBD1 few TRBV18 CASSSTGSSGNTIYF TGTGCCAGCTCATCGACAGGGAGCTCTGGAAACACCATATATTTT
TRBJ1-5 NA NA TRBV2 CASSQGDQPQHF TGTGCCAGCAGTCAGGGAGATCAGCCCCAGCATTTT
TRBJ1-2 NA NA TRBV2 CASRLGPIFTF TGTGCCAGCAGGTTGGGACCAATCTTCACCTTC
TRBJ2-2 NA NA TRBV6-1 CASSDGHGELFF TGTGCCAGCAGTGACGGACACGGGGAGCTGTTTTTT
TRBJ2-1 NA NA TRBV19 CASSMLRQNEQFF TGTGCCAGTAGTATGCTCCGACAGAATGAGCAGTTCTTC
TRBJ2-3 NA NA TRBV7-9 CASTQGPDTQYF TGTGCCAGCACCCAGGGACCAGATACGCAGTATTTT
TRBJ1-1 NA NA TRBV30 CAWSRNTEAFF TGTGCCTGGAGTCGGAACACTGAAGCTTTCTTT
TRBJ2-7 NA NA TRBV19 CASSLRRGNEQYF TGTGCCAGTAGTCTCAGGCGGGGAAACGAGCAGTACTTC
TRBJ1-2 NA once TRBV7-8 CASSGQTTGYTF TGTGCCAGCAGCGGACAGACAACGGGCTACACCTTC
TRBJ1-2 NA once TRBV7-8 CASSQDSYGYTF TGTGCCAGCAGCCAGGACAGCTATGGCTACACCTTC
TRBJ2-1 NA NA TRBV11-3 CASSLVGAGPYNEQFF TGTGCCAGCAGCTTAGTGGGCGCGGGGCCTTACAATGAGCAGTTCTTC
TRBJ2-2 NA NA TRBV2 CASSGGPLGTGELFF TGTGCCAGCAGTGGCGGACCTCTGGGGACCGGGGAGCTGTTTTTT
TRBJ1-2 NA NA TRBV4-2 CASSQDSINYGYTF TGTGCCAGCAGCCAAGATAGCATTAACTATGGCTACACCTTC
TRBJ1-3 NA NA TRBV6-5 CASRPTGNSGNTIYF TGTGCCAGCCGGCCAACAGGAAACTCTGGAAACACCATATATTTT
TRBJ2-2 NA NA TRBV19 CASSILQGRMNTGELFF TGTGCCAGTAGTATATTGCAGGGGCGGATGAACACCGGGGAGCTGTTTTTT
TRBJ1-2 NA few TRBV5-4 CASSLGRGASYGYTF TGTGCCAGCAGCTTGGGACGGGGGGCAAGCTATGGCTACACCTTC
TRBJ1-1 TRBD1 NA TRBV10-3 CAISESRDRDEAFF TGTGCCATCAGTGAGTCCCGGGACAGGGATGAAGCTTTCTTT
TRBJ1-2 NA NA TRBV5-6 CASSVTGMYYGYTF TGTGCCAGCAGCGTTACAGGGATGTACTATGGCTACACCTTC
TRBJ1-1 NA NA TRBV6-5 CASNPGGETEAFF TGTGCCAGCAACCCCGGGGGGGAGACTGAAGCTTTCTTT
TRBJ1-1 NA NA TRBV27 CASSLLQPNTEAFF TGTGCCAGCAGTTTACTACAGCCAAACACTGAAGCTTTCTTT
TRBJ2-1 NA NA TRBV9 CASSVVGLARDEQFF TGTGCCAGCAGCGTAGTGGGTCTAGCTCGCGATGAGCAGTTCTTC
TRBJ1-1 NA NA TRBV30 CAWSRVTEAFF TGTGCCTGGAGTAGAGTCACTGAAGCTTTCTTT
TRBJ1-2 TRBD1 NA TRBV12-3/TRBV12-4 CASSWTGITGYTF TGTGCCAGCAGTTGGACAGGGATTACAGGCTACACCTTC
TRBJ2-1 TRBD1 NA TRBV19 CASSPTGGSYNEQFF TGTGCCAGTAGTCCGACAGGGGGCTCCTACAATGAGCAGTTCTTC
TRBJ2-1 NA NA TRBV7-2 CASSLYGGGSYNEQFF TGTGCCAGCAGCTTATACGGCGGGGGCTCTTACAATGAGCAGTTCTTC
TRBJ2-7 NA NA TRBV4-3 CASSQEMTGGGSYEQYF TGCGCCAGCAGCCAAGAAATGACAGGCGGGGGCTCCTACGAGCAGTACTTC
TRBJ2-7 NA once TRBV7-2 CASSRDTPYEQYF TGTGCCAGCAGCAGGGACACCCCCTACGAGCAGTACTTC
TRBJ2-3 TRBD2 NA TRBV7-3 CASSQTTLAGPSTDTQYF TGTGCCAGCAGCCAAACCACCCTAGCGGGGCCTAGCACAGATACGCAGTATTTT
TRBJ1-5 TRBD1 NA TRBV19 CASKRGQTGPQHF TGTGCCAGTAAACGGGGACAGACCGGGCCCCAGCATTTT
TRBJ1-5 NA NA TRBV6-2/TRBV6-3 CASSQKGGSNQPQHF TGTGCCAGCAGTCAAAAGGGGGGTAGCAATCAGCCCCAGCATTTT
TRBJ1-1 TRBD1 once TRBV29-1 CSVRAGGNTEAFF TGCAGCGTTAGGGCAGGGGGTAACACTGAAGCTTTCTTT
TRBJ2-7 NA NA TRBV11-2 CASSHPTGHRSYEQYF TGTGCCAGCAGCCATCCCACAGGACACCGCTCCTACGAGCAGTACTTC
TRBJ2-5 NA NA TRBV6-5 CASSLRSDAETQYF TGTGCCAGCAGTCTACGGAGCGACGCGGAGACCCAGTACTTC
TRBJ1-4 NA NA TRBV2 CASTPRGGLGEKLFF TGTGCCAGCACCCCTAGGGGGGGGCTCGGTGAAAAACTGTTTTTT
TRBJ2-1 TRBD2 NA TRBV12-3/TRBV12-4 CASSNPGREQFF TGTGCCAGCAGTAACCCCGGGAGGGAGCAGTTCTTC
TRBJ1-2 NA once TRBV4-1 CASSQDTQTVNYGYTF TGCGCCAGCAGCCAAGATACCCAGACAGTTAACTATGGCTACACCTTC
TRBJ2-3 NA NA TRBV3-1/TRBV3-2 CASSQGVNRDYTQYF TGTGCCAGCAGCCAAGGCGTTAACCGGGATTATACGCAGTATTTT
TRBJ2-7 NA NA TRBV2 CASSTAYEQYF TGTGCCAGCAGTACGGCCTACGAGCAGTACTTC
TRBJ2-1 NA NA TRBV5-1 CASSGIGSSYNEQFF TGCGCCAGCAGCGGGATCGGTAGCTCCTACAATGAGCAGTTCTTC
TRBJ2-2 NA once TRBV11-3 CASKLDRYTGELFF TGTGCCAGCAAGCTTGACAGATACACCGGGGAGCTGTTTTTT
TRBJ1-3 NA NA TRBV12-3/TRBV12-4 CASSLARGLGYF TGTGCCAGCAGTTTAGCGCGGGGGTTGGGGTATTTT
TRBJ1-2 NA NA TRBV30 CAWSITGNYGYTF TGTGCCTGGAGTATCACAGGGAATTATGGCTACACCTTC
TRBJ1-1 TRBD1 NA TRBV19 CASSIGTVSEAFF TGTGCCAGTAGTATTGGGACAGTCTCTGAAGCTTTCTTT
TRBJ2-2 NA NA TRBV3-1/TRBV3-2 CASSQEGLGVRGDTGELFF TGTGCCAGCAGCCAAGAAGGCTTAGGGGTTCGAGGGGACACCGGGGAGCTGTTTTTT
TRBJ1-3 NA NA TRBV7-9 CASSIRRNTIYF TGTGCCAGCAGCATTCGAAGAAACACCATATATTTT
TRBJ2-7 NA NA TRBV7-2 CASSRSFGSYEQYF TGTGCCAGCAGTCGGAGCTTTGGATCCTACGAGCAGTACTTC